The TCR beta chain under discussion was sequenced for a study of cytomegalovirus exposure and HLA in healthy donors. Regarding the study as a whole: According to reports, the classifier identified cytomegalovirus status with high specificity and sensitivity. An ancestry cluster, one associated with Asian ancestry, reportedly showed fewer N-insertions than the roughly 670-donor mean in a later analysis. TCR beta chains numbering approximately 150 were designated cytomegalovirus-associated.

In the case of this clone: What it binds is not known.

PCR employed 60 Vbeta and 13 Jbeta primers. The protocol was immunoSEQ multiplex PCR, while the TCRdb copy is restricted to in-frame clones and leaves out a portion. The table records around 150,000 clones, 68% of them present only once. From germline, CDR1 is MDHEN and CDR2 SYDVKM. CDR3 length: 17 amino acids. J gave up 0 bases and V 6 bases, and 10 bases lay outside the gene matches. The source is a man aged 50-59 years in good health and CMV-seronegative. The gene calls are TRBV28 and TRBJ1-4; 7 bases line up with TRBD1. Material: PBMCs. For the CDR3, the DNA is TGTGCCAGCAGCCAAACAGGGGTGGGGGCAACTAATGAAAAACTGTTTTTT. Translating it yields CASSQTGVGATNEKLFF.